Detailed here is one TCR beta chain. The antigen is unknown. This sample is part of a study of radiotherapy plus CTLA-4 blockade in lung cancer. Across the study: Objective responses were recorded in around 18% of patients, with disease control recorded in approximately 32%. Study-wide points: Dynamics of early blood T cell clones, together with interferon-beta, were reportedly the best predictors of response. Expansion of tumor-derived TCR clones was observed in blood after radiotherapy plus ipilimumab.

The method was immunoSEQ multiplex PCR; TCRdb's version includes in-frame clones alone and lacks a portion of them. The sample holds 78,000 or so clones; around 86% are singletons and the top ten take over 0.75%. Patients had chemo-refractory metastatic non-small-cell lung cancer and received focal radiation plus CTLA-4 blockade that used ipilimumab. Looked up from germline, CDR1 is SGHRS and CDR2 is YFSETQ. V was clipped by 4 bases and J by 6 bases, with 19 bases between them. This CDR3 is built from 15 residues. The TCR was taken from a human donor with non-small cell lung cancer who had stable disease on radiotherapy plus ipilimumab. The material sequenced was peripheral blood, taken from a patient treated with radiotherapy plus ipilimumab. V gene TRBV5-1 combines with J gene TRBJ1-1, with a possible D match to TRBD1 (5 bases). The CDR3 loop reads CASSEVRGGQAEAFF. In nucleotides, the CDR3 is TGCGCCAGCAGCGAGGTGAGGGGAGGCCAAGCTGAAGCTTTCTTT.